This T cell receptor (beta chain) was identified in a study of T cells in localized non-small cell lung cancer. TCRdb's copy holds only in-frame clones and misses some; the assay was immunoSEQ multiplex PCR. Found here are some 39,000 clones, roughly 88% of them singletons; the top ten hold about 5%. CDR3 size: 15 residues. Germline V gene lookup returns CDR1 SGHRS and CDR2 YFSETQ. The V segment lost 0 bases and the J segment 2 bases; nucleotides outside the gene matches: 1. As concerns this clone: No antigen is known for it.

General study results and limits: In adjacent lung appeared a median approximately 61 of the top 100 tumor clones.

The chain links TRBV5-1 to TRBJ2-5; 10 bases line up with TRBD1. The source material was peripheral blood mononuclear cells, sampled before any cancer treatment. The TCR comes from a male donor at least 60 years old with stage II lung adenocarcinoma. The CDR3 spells CASSLGTGGQETQYF. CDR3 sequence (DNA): TGCGCCAGCAGCTTGGGGACAGGGGGACAAGAGACCCAGTACTTC.